This TCR beta chain was recovered during a study of cytotoxic CD8 clonotypes in ibrutinib-treated CLL. General observations from the study: An increase in clonality occurred at ibrutinib response, followed by a return toward baseline at progression.

The method was immunoSEQ multiplex PCR; TCRdb's version includes in-frame clones alone and lacks a portion of them. The sample holds 250,000 to 350,000 clones, approximately 76% seen once. As regards this clone: No antigen is known for it.

The CDR3 is 18 amino acids. Per germline, CDR1 KGHSH and CDR2 LQKENI. Trimming stripped 6 bases from V and 1 base from J, with 22 bases between. The sequencing here drew on PBMCs, taken at disease progression, from a patient treated with ibrutinib. The receptor was isolated from a human donor with chronic lymphocytic leukemia. This chain links TRBV18 with TRBJ1-5; a weak D match, TRBD1 (6 bases). The CDR3 nucleotides read TGTGCCAGCTCTCGAGGGGGGTCCGGAATAACGAGCAATCAGCCCCAGCATTTT. Its translation is CASSRGGSGITSNQPQHF.